This TCR delta chain appears in the sequencing data of a study of γδ T cells in repeated Plasmodium falciparum infection (dated by TCRdb to the early 2020s). At the level of the whole study: The natural-infection arm enrolled Malian children exposed to intense seasonal malaria transmission, compared against age and gender matched Australian children. Four to six malaria-naive U.S. adults underwent four controlled human malaria infections by bites from P. falciparum NF54-infected Anopheles stephensi mosquitoes over 644 days. Samples from controlled-infection subjects were taken at baseline, right before selected infections, and 21 days after each infection. Malian gammadelta TCR repertoires were analysed cross-sectionally during no-transmission periods and longitudinally across acute febrile malaria episodes. Using both natural infection in Mali and controlled human malaria infection, the study looked at the way repeated Plasmodium falciparum infection shapes the human gammadelta T cell repertoire.

In the case of this clone: No antigen is known for it. No qualities accompany the bases; no much larger clone lies one base away.

Library prep was done by multiplex PCR. This sample was sequenced with an Illumina MiSeq. Every sorted gammadelta T cell sample had both its TCR gamma (TRG) and TCR delta (TRD) chains sequenced. Under the source paper's analysis protocol: Clonotype tree plots, accumulated frequency of the top 20 clonotypes, diversity index (DI) and D75 metrics were included in the repertoire analyses. TCRdb processed the public reads again with the CATT caller, after which rows with matching DNA were combined. Clone size and V and J calls follow TCRdb, not the original study. The sample data list tens of thousands of delta-chain clones, and over 1.5% of these were observed just once. 15% of the sample is taken by the ten largest. General study outcomes and caveats: Waves of new clonotype selection in Vdelta2-negative, largely Vdelta1+, gammadelta TCR repertoires appeared to be driven by repeated controlled infections. The controlled-infection cohort was small, limiting analysis of inter-individual variability in gammadelta T cell responses. Generalizability was limited because the Malian cohort came from a small rural village made up predominantly of one ethnic group. Vdelta2-negative gammadelta TCR repertoires from Malian children appeared more clonally expanded, less diverse and less shared than those of Australian children. Vgamma9/Vdelta2+ TCR repertoires showed a highly stable polyclonal repertoire over time and infection, with many inter-individual overlapping TCRgamma sequences.

Vgamma9/Vdelta2+ and Vdelta2-negative gammadelta T cell populations were flow-sorted from peripheral blood mononuclear cells for bulk TCR repertoire analysis. The cysteine opens and the phenylalanine closes a CDR3 of 17 amino acids. The retained sequence is limited to the CDR3, 51 bases, with the frame set at the first base. Compared with germline, V lacks 7 bases and J lacks 1 base; bases without a gene match: 12. Taken from the germline V gene, the CDR1 and CDR2 loops are GEAIGNYY and EKD. The receptor was derived from a pool of human donors (malaria-infected and uninfected, not separated). Sequenced sample: gamma-delta T cells from blood. The chain was built from TRDV2 and TRDJ1, with TRDD3 identical over 12 junction bases. Matching the DNA to germline supplied the J gene, which TCRdb does not give. DNA sequence: TGTGCCTGCGATCGGGTACTGGGGGATACCGCCACCGATAAACTCATCTTT. The encoded protein is CACDRVLGDTATDKLIF.